The sequence of this TCR beta chain was determined in a study of blood T cell repertoires in COVID-19. About the research overall: Donors in the United States, Italy and Spain gave samples during acute or convalescent COVID-19. Nucleic acid was either cDNA or gDNA, and it came from T cells, B-cell-depleted T cells, or PBMCs.

The J segment lost 1 base and the V segment lost 5 bases, leaving 6 bases of the junction unmatched. This CDR3 comprises 15 residues. Germline-derived CDR1 and CDR2 are SGHTA and FQGNSA. The participants were between roughly 18 and 100 years old and came from under 25 US areas. Sequencing was performed with immunoSEQ multiplex PCR; in TCRdb, only in-frame clones are kept and a portion is missing. The sample comprises around 320,000 clones, more than 90% of which are singletons, and approximately 4.1% rests with the top ten. The receptor was derived from a woman aged 25 to 45 who had been exposed to COVID-19. The sequencing sample was made of PBMCs or T cells enriched from blood (not recorded which). This rearrangement joins TRBV7-2 to TRBJ2-5, with 8 bases lining up with TRBD2. The CDR3 spells CASSLRAGAQETQYF. DNA for the CDR3: TGTGCCAGCAGCCTCAGAGCGGGGGCCCAAGAGACCCAGTACTTC.